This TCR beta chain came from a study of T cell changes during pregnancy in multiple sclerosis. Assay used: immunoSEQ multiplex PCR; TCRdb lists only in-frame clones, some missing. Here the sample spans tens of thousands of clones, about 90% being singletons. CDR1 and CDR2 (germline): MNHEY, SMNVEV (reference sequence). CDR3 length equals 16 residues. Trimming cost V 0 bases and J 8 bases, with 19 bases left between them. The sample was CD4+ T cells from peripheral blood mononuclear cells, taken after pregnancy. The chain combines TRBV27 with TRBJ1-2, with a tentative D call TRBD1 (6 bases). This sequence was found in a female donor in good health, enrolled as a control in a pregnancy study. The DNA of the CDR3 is TGTGCCAGCAGTTTATCCGCAGGACAGCGCTTGGGAGGCTACACCTTC. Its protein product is CASSLSAGQRLGGYTF.